This TCR beta chain originates from a study of shared clonotypes between healthy human individuals. Across the study: The donors, a couple of women and a few men, were aged 18 to 49.

Produced via immunoSEQ multiplex PCR; TCRdb's table is partial and in-frame only. The repertoire includes fewer than 2.5 million clones, roughly 93% of them detected once, and approximately 0.37% sits in the top ten. The CD4+ fraction was divided into a CD45RA+ naive subset and a CD45RA-negative memory subset. This CDR3 region has 16 residues. V was clipped by 1 base and J by 4 bases; unmatched bases: 2. Germline V CDR1 and CDR2: MGHRA, YSYEKL. The chain is built from TRBV4-1 and TRBJ2-3; 13 nucleotides match TRBD2. This TCR derives from a man younger than 35 in good health. Some clones in this sample may be carry-over from other donors' samples. Sequenced input: naive CD4+ T cells from PBMCs. Subset noted: CD45RA+ positively selected. CDR3 sequence: CASSQVGLAGADTQYF. The CDR3, as DNA: TGCGCCAGCAGCCAAGTTGGACTAGCGGGAGCAGATACGCAGTATTTT.